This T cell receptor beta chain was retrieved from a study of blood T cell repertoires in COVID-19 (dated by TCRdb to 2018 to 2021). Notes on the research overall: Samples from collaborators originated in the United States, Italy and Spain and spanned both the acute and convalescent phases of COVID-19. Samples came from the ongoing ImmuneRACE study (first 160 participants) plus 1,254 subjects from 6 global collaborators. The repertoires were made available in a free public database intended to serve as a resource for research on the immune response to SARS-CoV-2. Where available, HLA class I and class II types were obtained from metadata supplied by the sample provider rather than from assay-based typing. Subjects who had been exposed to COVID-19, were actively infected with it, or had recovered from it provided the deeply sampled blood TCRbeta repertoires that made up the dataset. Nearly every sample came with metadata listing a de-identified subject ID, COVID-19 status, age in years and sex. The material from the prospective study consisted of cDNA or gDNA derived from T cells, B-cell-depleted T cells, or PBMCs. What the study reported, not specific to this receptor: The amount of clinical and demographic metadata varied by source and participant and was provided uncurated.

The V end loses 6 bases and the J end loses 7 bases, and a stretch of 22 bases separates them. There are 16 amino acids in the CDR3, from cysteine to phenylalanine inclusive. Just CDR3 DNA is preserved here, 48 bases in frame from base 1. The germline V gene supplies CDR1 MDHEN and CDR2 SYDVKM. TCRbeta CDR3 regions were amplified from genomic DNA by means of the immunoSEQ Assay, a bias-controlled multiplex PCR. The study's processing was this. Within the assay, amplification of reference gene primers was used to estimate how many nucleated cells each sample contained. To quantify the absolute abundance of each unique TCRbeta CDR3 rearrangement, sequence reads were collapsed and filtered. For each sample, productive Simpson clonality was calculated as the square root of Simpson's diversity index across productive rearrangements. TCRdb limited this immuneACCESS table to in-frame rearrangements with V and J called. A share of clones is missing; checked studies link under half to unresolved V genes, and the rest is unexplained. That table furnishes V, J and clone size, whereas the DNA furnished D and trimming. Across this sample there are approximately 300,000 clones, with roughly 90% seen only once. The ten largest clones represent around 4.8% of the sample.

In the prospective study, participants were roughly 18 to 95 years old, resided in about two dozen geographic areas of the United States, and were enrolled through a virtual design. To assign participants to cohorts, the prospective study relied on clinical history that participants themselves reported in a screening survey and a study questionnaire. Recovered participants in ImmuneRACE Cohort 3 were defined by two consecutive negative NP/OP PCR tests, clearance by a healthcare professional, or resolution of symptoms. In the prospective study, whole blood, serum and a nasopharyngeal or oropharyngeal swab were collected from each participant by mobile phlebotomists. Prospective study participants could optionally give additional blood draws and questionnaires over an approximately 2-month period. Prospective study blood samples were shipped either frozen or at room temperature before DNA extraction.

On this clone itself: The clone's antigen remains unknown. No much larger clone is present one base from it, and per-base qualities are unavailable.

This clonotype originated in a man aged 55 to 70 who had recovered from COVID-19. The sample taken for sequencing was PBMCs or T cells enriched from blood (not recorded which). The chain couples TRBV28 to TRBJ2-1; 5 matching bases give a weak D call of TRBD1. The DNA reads TGTGCCAGCAGCTCCCTAGGGGAAGCCTTGAGAAATGAGCAGTTCTTC. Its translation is CASSSLGEALRNEQFF.